This TCR beta chain stems from a study of T cell responses to AZD1222 COVID-19 vaccine. Trimming pared 0 bases from V and 0 bases from J, leaving 15 bases between. This CDR3 spans 19 amino acids. Germline CDR1 reads LGHNA; CDR2 reads YSLEER. Measured with immunoSEQ multiplex PCR; TCRdb has only the in-frame clones, and not every one. This sample has 130,000 or so clones, with about nine tenths found just once. This specimen was peripheral blood, taken on day 0 of AZD1222 vaccination. The V call is TRBV4-3, the J call TRBJ2-6, with TRBD1 as a possible D gene (5 bases). The sequence was obtained from an adult in good health. The CDR3 DNA reads TGCGCCAGCAGCCAAGATTTAGGGGTAATCCTCTCTGGGGCCAACGTCCTGACTTTC. Translation: CASSQDLGVILSGANVLTF.